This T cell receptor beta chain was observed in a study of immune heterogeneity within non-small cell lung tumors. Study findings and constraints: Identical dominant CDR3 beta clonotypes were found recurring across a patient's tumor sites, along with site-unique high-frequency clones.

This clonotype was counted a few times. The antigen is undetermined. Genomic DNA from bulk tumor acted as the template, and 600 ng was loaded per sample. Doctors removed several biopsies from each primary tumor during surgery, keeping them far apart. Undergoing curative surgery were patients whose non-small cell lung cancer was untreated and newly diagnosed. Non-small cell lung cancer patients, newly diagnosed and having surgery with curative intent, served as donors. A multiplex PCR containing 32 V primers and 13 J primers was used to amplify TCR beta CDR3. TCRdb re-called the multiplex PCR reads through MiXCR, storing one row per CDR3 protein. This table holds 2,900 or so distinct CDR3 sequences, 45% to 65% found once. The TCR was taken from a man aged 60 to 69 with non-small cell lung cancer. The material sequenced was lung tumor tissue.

CDR3 coding DNA: TGTGCCAGCAGCCCCACAGGGTGGGACAGACTGTTTTTT. Translation: CASSPTGWDRLFF. The chain has TRBV7-2 and TRBJ1-4; 7 bases agree with TRBD1. CDR3 length equals 13 residues. V was clipped by 5 bases and J by 13 bases; unmatched bases: 10. CDR1 SGHTA and CDR2 FQGNSA come from the germline V gene. The whole variable domain, filled in from reference TRBV7-2 and TRBJ1-4, reads GAGVSQSPSNKVTEKGKDVELRCDPISGHTALYWYRQSLGQGLEFLIYFQGNSAPDKSGLPSDRFSAERTGGSVSTLTIQRTQQEDSAVYLCASSPTGWDRLFFGSGTQLSVL.